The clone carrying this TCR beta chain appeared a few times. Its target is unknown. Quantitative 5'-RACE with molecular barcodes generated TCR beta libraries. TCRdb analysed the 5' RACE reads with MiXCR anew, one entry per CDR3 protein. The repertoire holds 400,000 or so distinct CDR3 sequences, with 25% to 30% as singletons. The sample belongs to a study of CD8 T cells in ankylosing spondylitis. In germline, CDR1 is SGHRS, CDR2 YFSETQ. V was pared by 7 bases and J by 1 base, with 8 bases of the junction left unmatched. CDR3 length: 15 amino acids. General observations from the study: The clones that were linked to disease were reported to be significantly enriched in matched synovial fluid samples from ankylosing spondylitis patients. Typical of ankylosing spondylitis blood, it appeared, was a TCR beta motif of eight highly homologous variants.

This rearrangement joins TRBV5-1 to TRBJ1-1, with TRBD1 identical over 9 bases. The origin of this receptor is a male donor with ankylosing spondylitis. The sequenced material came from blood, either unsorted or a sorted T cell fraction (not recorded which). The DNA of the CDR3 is TGCGCCAGCCACTACCTACAGGGGGCGAACACTGAAGCTTTCTTT. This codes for CASHYLQGANTEAFF. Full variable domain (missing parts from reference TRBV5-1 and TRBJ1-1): KAGVTQTPRYLIKTRGQQVTLSCSPISGHRSVSWYQQTPGQGLQFLFEYFSETQRNKGNFPGRFSGRQFSNSRSEMNVSTLELGDSALYLCASHYLQGANTEAFFGQGTRLTVV.